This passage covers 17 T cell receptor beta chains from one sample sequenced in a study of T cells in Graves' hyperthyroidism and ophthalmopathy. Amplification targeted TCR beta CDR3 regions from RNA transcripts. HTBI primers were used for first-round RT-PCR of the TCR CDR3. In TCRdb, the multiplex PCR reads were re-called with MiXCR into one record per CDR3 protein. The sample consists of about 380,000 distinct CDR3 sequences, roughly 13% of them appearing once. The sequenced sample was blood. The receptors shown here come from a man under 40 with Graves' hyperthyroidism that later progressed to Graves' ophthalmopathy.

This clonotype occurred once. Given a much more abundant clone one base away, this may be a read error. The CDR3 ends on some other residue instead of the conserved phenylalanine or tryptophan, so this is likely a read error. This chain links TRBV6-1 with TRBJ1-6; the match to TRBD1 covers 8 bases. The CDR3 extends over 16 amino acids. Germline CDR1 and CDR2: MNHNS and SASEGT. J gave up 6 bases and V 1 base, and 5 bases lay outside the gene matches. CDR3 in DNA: TGTGCCAGCAGTGAAGTCCCAGGGGGCCGTAATTCACCCCTCCACTCT. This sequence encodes CASSEVPGGRNSPLHS.

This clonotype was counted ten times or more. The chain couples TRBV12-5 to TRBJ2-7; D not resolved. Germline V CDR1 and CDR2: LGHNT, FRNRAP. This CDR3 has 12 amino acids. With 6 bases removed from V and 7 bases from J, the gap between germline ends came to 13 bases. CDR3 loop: CASGPTSWEQYF. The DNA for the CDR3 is TGTGCTAGTGGCCCTACTTCGTGGGAGCAGTACTTC.

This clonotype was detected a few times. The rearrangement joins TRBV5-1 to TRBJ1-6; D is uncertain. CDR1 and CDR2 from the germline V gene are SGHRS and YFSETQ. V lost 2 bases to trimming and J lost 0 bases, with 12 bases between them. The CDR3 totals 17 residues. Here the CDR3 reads CASSLGRSSSYNSPLHF. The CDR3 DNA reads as TGCGCCAGCAGCTTAGGCCGATCGAGCTCCTATAATTCACCCCTCCACTTT.

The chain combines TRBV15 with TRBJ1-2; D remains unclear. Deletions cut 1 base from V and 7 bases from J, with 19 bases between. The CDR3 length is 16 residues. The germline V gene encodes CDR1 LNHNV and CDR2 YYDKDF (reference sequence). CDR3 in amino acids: CATSRGSSAGESGYTF. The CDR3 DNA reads TGTGCCACCAGCAGAGGCTCTTCGGCCGGAGAGTCTGGCTACACCTTC.

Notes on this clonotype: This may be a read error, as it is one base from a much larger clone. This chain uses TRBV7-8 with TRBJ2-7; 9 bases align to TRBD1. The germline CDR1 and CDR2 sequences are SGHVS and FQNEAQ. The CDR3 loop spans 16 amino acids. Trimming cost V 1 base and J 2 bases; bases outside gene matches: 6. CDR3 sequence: CASSLGVDRGAYEQYF. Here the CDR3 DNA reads TGTGCCAGCAGCTTAGGGGTAGACAGGGGGGCCTACGAGCAGTACTTC.

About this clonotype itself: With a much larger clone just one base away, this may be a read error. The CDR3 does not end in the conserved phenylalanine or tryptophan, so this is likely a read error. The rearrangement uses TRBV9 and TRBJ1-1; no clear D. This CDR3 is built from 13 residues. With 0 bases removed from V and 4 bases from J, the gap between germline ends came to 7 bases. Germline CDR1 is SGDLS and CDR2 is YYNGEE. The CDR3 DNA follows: TGTGCCAGCAGCGTAGAAGGGATCACTGAAGCTTTCCTT. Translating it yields CASSVEGITEAFL.

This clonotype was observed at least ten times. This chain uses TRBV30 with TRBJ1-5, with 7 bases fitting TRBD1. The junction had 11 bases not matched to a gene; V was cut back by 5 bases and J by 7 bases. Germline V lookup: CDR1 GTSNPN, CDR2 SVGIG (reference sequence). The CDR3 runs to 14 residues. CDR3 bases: TGTGCCTGGGGCTGGCAGGGGGATCGGCAGCCCCAGCATTTT. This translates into CAWGWQGDRQPQHF.

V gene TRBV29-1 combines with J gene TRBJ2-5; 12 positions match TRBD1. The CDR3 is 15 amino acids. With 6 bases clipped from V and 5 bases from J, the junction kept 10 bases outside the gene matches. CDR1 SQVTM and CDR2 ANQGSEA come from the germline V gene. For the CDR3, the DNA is TGCAGCGTCCAAGGGACAGGGGGCTTCGGGGAGACCCAGTACTTC. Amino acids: CSVQGTGGFGETQYF.

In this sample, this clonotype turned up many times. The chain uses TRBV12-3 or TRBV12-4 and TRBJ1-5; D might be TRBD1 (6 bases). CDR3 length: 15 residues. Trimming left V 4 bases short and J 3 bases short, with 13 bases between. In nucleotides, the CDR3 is TGTGCCAGCAGTTCAGGGGAATTGGACAATCAGCCCCAGCATTTT. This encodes CASSSGELDNQPQHF.

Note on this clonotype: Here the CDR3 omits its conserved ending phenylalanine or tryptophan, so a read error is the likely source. The CDR3: CASSHSRGVHYNEQFV. The CDR3, as DNA: TGTGCCAGCAGCCACTCGCGGGGAGTTCACTACAATGAGCAGTTCGTC. The V and J genes are TRBV3-1 and TRBJ2-1, with D perhaps matching TRBD2 (6 bases). Trimming took 3 bases from V and 3 from J, leaving 15 bases between them. CDR1 LGHDT and CDR2 YNNKEL come from the germline V gene (reference sequence). The length of the CDR3 is 16 residues.

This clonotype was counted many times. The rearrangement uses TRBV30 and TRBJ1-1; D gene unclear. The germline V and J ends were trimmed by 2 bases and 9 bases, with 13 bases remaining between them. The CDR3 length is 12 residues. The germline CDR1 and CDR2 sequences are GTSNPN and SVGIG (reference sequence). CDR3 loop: CAWSYSSGKAFF. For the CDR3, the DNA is TGTGCCTGGAGTTACTCTTCTGGGAAAGCTTTCTTT.

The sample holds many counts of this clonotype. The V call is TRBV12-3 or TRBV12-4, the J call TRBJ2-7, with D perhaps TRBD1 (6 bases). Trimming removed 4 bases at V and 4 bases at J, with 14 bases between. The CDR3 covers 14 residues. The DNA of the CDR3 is TGTGCCAGCAGTTCCGGGACATTCGGGTACGAGCAGTACTTC. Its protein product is CASSSGTFGYEQYF.

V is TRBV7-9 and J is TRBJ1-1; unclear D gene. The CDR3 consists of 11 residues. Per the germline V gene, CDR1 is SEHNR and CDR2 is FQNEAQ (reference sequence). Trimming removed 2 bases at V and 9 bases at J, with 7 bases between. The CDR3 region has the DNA TGTGCCAGCAGCTTATCCGATAAAGCTTTCTTT. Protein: CASSLSDKAFF.

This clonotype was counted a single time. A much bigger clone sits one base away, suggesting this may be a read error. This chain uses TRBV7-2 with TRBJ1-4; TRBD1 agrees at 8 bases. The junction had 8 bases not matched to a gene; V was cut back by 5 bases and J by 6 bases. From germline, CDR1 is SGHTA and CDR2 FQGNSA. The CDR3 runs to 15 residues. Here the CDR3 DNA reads TGTGCCAGCAGCCTAAGACAGGGGCGGGATGAAAAACTGTTTTTT. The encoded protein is CASSLRQGRDEKLFF.

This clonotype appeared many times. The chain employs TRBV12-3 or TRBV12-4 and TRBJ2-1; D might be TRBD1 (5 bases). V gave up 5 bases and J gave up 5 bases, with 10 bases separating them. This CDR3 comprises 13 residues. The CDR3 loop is CASSQSTDNEQFF. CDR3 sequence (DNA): TGTGCCAGCAGTCAATCGACAGACAATGAGCAGTTCTTC.

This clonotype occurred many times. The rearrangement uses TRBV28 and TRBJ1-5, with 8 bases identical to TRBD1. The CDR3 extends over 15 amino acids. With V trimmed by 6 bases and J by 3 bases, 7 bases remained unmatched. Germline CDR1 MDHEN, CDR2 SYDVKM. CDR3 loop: CASRRTGIVNQPQHF. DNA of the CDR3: TGTGCCAGCAGACGGACAGGGATAGTCAATCAGCCCCAGCATTTT.

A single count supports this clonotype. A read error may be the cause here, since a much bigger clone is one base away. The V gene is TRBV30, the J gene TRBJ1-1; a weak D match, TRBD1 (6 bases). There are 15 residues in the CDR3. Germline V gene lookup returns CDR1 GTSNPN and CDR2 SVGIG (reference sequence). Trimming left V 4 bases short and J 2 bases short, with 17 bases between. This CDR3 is CAWIPYDRSNTEAFF. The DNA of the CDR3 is TGTGCCTGGATTCCATATGACAGGTCTAACACTGAAGCTTTCTTT.